The 8 T cell receptor beta chains in this list originate from one sample, sequenced in a study of cytomegalovirus exposure and HLA in healthy donors. The PCR used 60 Vbeta and 13 Jbeta primers. The data were produced by immunoSEQ multiplex PCR, yet TCRdb's version contains in-frame clones alone and is incomplete. The sample has about 130,000 clones, 70% to 80% seen once; the top ten hold 2% to 2.5%. Sequencing was carried out using PBMCs. The receptors here all came from a man between 25 and 39 years old in good health and CMV-seronegative.

The chain is built from TRBV19 and TRBJ2-1, with D uncertain. Germline assignment: CDR1 LNHDA and CDR2 SQIVND (reference sequence). The V end was cut by 3 bases, the J end by 10 bases, with 10 bases between. CDR3 length equals 12 residues. CDR3 protein: CASSIYTEEQFF. CDR3 bases: TGTGCCAGTAGTATCTACACAGAGGAGCAGTTCTTC.

V gene TRBV5-1 combines with J gene TRBJ2-1, with a possible D match to TRBD2 (6 bases). The CDR3 spans 16 residues. V was cut by 6 bases and J by 4 bases, with 20 bases left in between. Germline values: CDR1 SGHRS, CDR2 YFSETQ. CDR3 sequence (DNA): TGCGCCAGCAACCCAGAGGGCGGGATATTTTACAATGAGCAGTTCTTC. Its protein is CASNPEGGIFYNEQFF.

The chain has TRBV9 and TRBJ2-1; 7 nucleotides line up with TRBD2. The CDR3 extends over 15 amino acids. Germline CDR1 and CDR2: SGDLS and YYNGEE. V shed 0 bases, J shed 8 bases, and the junction held 8 bases outside the gene matches. This CDR3 reads CASSVAGGGVHEQFF. For the CDR3, the DNA is TGTGCCAGCAGCGTAGCAGGTGGGGGGGTCCATGAGCAGTTCTTC.

The J gene is TRBJ2-7, the V gene TRBV5-1, with 8 bases lining up with TRBD1. The CDR3 runs 14 residues. From germline, CDR1 is SGHRS and CDR2 YFSETQ. With V trimmed by 0 bases and J by 3 bases, 2 bases remained unmatched. The chain's CDR3 is CASSLATGDYEQYF. The CDR3 DNA is TGCGCCAGCAGCTTGGCGACAGGGGACTACGAGCAGTACTTC.

V gene TRBV19 combines with J gene TRBJ1-5; TRBD1 matches at 7 bases. Germline V gives CDR1 LNHDA, CDR2 SQIVND (reference sequence). CDR3 length: 15 residues. The ends lost 4 bases at V and 0 bases at J; junction bases unmatched: 3. The chain's CDR3 is CASSTGTDSNQPQHF. DNA for the CDR3: TGTGCCAGTAGTACCGGGACAGATAGCAATCAGCCCCAGCATTTT.

The genes are TRBV5-4 and TRBJ1-4; 8 bases fit TRBD1. Germline values: CDR1 SGHNT, CDR2 YYREEE (reference sequence). V shed 3 bases, J shed 3 bases, and the junction held 4 bases outside the gene matches. The CDR3 totals 15 residues. CDR3 protein: CASSWAGQANEKLFF. CDR3 DNA sequence: TGTGCCAGCAGCTGGGCGGGACAGGCTAATGAAAAACTGTTTTTT.

CDR3 bases: TGTGCCAGCAGCTTACTAGGCCTAGCGGGAGGCCCAGATACGCAGTATTTT. It encodes CASSLLGLAGGPDTQYF. The chain carries TRBV7-9 and TRBJ2-3; 11 bases are a match to TRBD2. After removal of 2 bases from V and 4 bases from J, the junction contained 8 bases not matched to a gene. This CDR3 contains 17 residues. Germline V gene data show CDR1 as SEHNR and CDR2 as FQNEAQ (reference sequence). Based on the CDR3 plus reference TRBV7-9 and TRBJ2-3, the full variable domain is DTGVSQNPRHKITKRGQNVTFRCDPISEHNRLYWYRQTLGQGPEFLTYFQNEAQLEKSRLLSDRFSAERPKGSFSTLEIQRTEQGDSAMYLCASSLLGLAGGPDTQYFGPGTRLTVL.

The chain uses TRBV28 and TRBJ2-3; 8 bases agree with TRBD2. The junction had 14 bases not matched to a gene; V was cut back by 6 bases and J by 6 bases. Germline V gives CDR1 MDHEN, CDR2 SYDVKM. The CDR3 totals 16 residues. For the CDR3, the DNA is TGTGCCAGCAGCCGATCGGGACTAGGATTAGGGGATACGCAGTATTTT. Translated: CASSRSGLGLGDTQYF.